A selection of T cell receptor beta chains follows, all from one sample in a study of blood T cell repertoires in COVID-19. The method was immunoSEQ multiplex PCR; TCRdb's version includes in-frame clones alone and lacks a portion of them. The profile covers 250,000 to 300,000 clones, with over 85% appearing a single time and 1.9% taken by the ten largest. Sequencing was performed on PBMCs or T cells enriched from blood (not recorded which). These TCRs come from a woman aged 60-75 years who had recovered from COVID-19. The CDR3 runs from the conserved cysteine through the conserved F or W. A D gene is named only where the DNA matches it firmly. Size tells how often a clone was seen (once, few, many) or the class of an expanded clone, and some rows leave it out.

j_gene | v_gene | abundance | d_gene | CDR3aa | CDR3nt
TRBJ2-1 | TRBV28 | . | TRBD1 | CASSSYPTGYNEQFF | TGTGCCAGCAGTTCATATCCGACAGGGTACAATGAGCAGTTCTTC
TRBJ1-1 | TRBV27 | . | . | CASSPDSRNTEAFF | TGTGCCAGCAGTCCAGACAGTAGGAACACTGAAGCTTTCTTT
TRBJ1-1 | TRBV5-5 | . | TRBD1 | CASSVNPTGGTEAFF | TGTGCCAGCAGCGTCAATCCGACAGGGGGCACTGAAGCTTTCTTT
TRBJ2-2 | TRBV11-2 | once | . | CASSYAEAGELFF | TGTGCCAGCAGCTACGCCGAGGCCGGGGAGCTGTTTTTT
TRBJ1-1 | TRBV6-6 | . | TRBD1 | CASRRDRGAFF | TGTGCCAGCAGGCGGGACAGGGGCGCTTTCTTT
TRBJ2-7 | TRBV10-3 | . | TRBD1 | CAISAQNRGNTPYEQYF | TGTGCCATCAGTGCGCAGAACAGGGGTAATACCCCCTACGAGCAGTACTTC
TRBJ1-2 | TRBV5-1 | . | TRBD1 | CASSLVGQGAANYGYTF | TGCGCCAGCAGCTTGGTGGGACAGGGGGCGGCGAACTATGGCTACACCTTC
TRBJ1-1 | TRBV5-1 | once | TRBD1 | CASSLRQGGGKNTEAFF | TGCGCCAGCAGCTTAAGACAGGGTGGGGGAAAAAACACTGAAGCTTTCTTT
TRBJ2-2 | TRBV5-1 | . | . | CASSLTGPTNTGELFF | TGCGCCAGCAGCTTGACAGGGCCCACGAACACCGGGGAGCTGTTTTTT
TRBJ1-1 | TRBV5-1 | . | TRBD1 | CASSLLTGDTEAFF | TGCGCCAGCAGCCTCCTGACAGGGGACACTGAAGCTTTCTTT
TRBJ1-2 | TRBV2 | . | . | CASSDAQGAGKTF | TGTGCCAGCAGTGATGCACAGGGTGCCGGAAAAACCTTC
TRBJ1-2 | TRBV16 | . | . | CASSQGRRGYTF | TGTGCCAGCAGTCAGGGTCGCCGAGGCTACACCTTC
TRBJ2-2 | TRBV5-4 | . | . | CASSLVQQNTGELFF | TGTGCCAGCAGCTTGGTACAGCAGAACACCGGGGAGCTGTTTTTT
TRBJ1-6 | TRBV28 | . | TRBD1 | CASSPDRGSHNSPLHF | TGTGCCAGCAGCCCCGACAGGGGCTCTCATAATTCACCCCTTCACTTT
TRBJ1-6 | TRBV27 | . | . | CASSWRLDYNSPLHF | TGTGCCAGCAGTTGGCGGCTTGATTATAATTCACCCCTCCACTTT
TRBJ1-1 | TRBV5-1 | . | . | CASSLAALSGTEAFF | TGCGCCAGCAGCTTGGCCGCCCTCTCGGGCACTGAAGCTTTCTTT
TRBJ2-3 | TRBV9 | . | . | CASTGGRSDTQYF | TGTGCCAGCACTGGAGGGCGATCAGATACGCAGTATTTT
TRBJ1-2 | TRBV21-1 | . | . | CASSLVGTGATF | .
TRBJ1-1 | TRBV5-6 | once | . | CASSLGTSEAFF | TGTGCCAGCAGCTTAGGGACAAGTGAAGCTTTCTTT
TRBJ2-3 | TRBV25-1 | . | . | CASADPQTSDTQYF | TGTGCCAGCGCCGACCCCCAGACTTCGGATACGCAGTATTTT
TRBJ2-7 | TRBV1 | . | . | CTSSQGGVTRLSDEQYF | TGCACCAGCAGCCAAGGAGGGGTGACTAGATTATCGGACGAGCAGTACTTC
TRBJ2-1 | TRBV7-9 | . | TRBD2 | CASSLGLAGVHGGEQFF | TGTGCCAGCAGCTTAGGACTAGCGGGAGTTCACGGGGGTGAGCAGTTCTTC
TRBJ2-6 | TRBV7-3 | . | TRBD1 | CASSLRTGRTFSGANVLTF | TGTGCCAGCAGCTTAAGGACAGGGAGAACCTTCTCTGGGGCCAACGTCCTGACTTTC
TRBJ2-5 | TRBV7-2 | once | TRBD1 | CASSSPGQVYTQTQYF | TGTGCCAGCAGCTCCCCCGGACAGGTATATACGCAGACCCAGTACTTC
TRBJ2-3 | TRBV9 | . | TRBD2 | CASGTSGGGDTQYF | TGTGCCTCCGGGACTAGCGGGGGGGGAGATACGCAGTATTTT
TRBJ1-1 | TRBV28 | . | TRBD1 | CASSSLGQGRNEAFF | TGTGCCAGCAGTTCCCTCGGACAGGGACGAAATGAAGCTTTCTTT
TRBJ2-7 | TRBV5-1 | . | . | CASSLRPGSPYEQYF | TGCGCCAGCAGCTTGCGACCAGGGTCACCCTACGAGCAGTACTTC
TRBJ1-5 | TRBV5-1 | . | . | CASSLVAEGPQHF | TGCGCCAGCAGCTTGGTGGCGGAGGGGCCCCAGCATTTT
TRBJ1-4 | TRBV2 | . | TRBD1 | CASSELPGQGARSEKLFF | TGTGCCAGCAGTGAGCTCCCGGGACAGGGCGCGAGATCTGAAAAACTGTTTTTT
TRBJ1-2 | TRBV15 | . | . | CATSHDSYGYTF | TGTGCCACCAGCCACGACAGCTATGGCTACACCTTC
TRBJ2-5 | TRBV12-3/TRBV12-4 | . | . | CASRRGGVETQYF | TGTGCCAGCAGACGAGGGGGGGTGGAGACCCAGTACTTC
TRBJ2-7 | TRBV18 | once | . | CASSFTGTTSYEQYF | TGTGCCAGCTCATTTACCGGGACAACCTCCTACGAGCAGTACTTC
TRBJ2-3 | TRBV18 | . | TRBD1 | CASSPLLQGVGTDTQYF | TGTGCCAGCTCACCCCTTTTACAGGGGGTCGGCACAGATACGCAGTATTTT
TRBJ2-7 | TRBV5-1 | many | TRBD1 | CASRMEPGGGYEQYF | TGCGCCAGCAGGATGGAGCCAGGGGGCGGCTACGAGCAGTACTTC
TRBJ2-7 | TRBV11-2 | . | . | CASSLSPAGYYEQYF | TGTGCCAGCAGCCTATCCCCGGCGGGGTACTACGAGCAGTACTTC
TRBJ1-2 | TRBV15 | . | TRBD1 | CATRRTGTGGGLYGYTF | TGTGCCACCAGACGAACCGGGACAGGGGGTGGGTTGTATGGCTACACCTTC
TRBJ2-7 | TRBV9 | once | . | CASSVGLGHYEQYF | TGTGCCAGCAGCGTAGGTTTGGGGCACTACGAGCAGTACTTC
TRBJ2-5 | TRBV7-6 | . | . | CASSPGKETQYF | TGTGCCAGCAGCCCAGGGAAAGAGACCCAGTACTTC
TRBJ1-5 | TRBV27 | once | TRBD1 | CASRDGTGVNQPQHF | TGTGCCAGCAGGGACGGGACAGGGGTCAATCAGCCCCAGCATTTT
TRBJ1-2 | TRBV28 | few | TRBD1 | CASSFRRQGLLAYGYTF | TGTGCCAGCAGTTTTAGGCGACAGGGGTTGTTGGCCTATGGCTACACCTTC
TRBJ2-3 | TRBV5-1 | . | . | CASSSRGYGFTDTQYF | TGCGCCAGCAGTTCTAGGGGTTATGGTTTCACAGATACGCAGTATTTT
TRBJ1-1 | TRBV5-8 | . | . | CAGGGLATEAFF | TGTGCCGGAGGAGGGCTTGCCACTGAAGCTTTCTTT